Following are 15 T cell receptor beta chains from one sample sequenced in a study of blood T cell repertoires in COVID-19 (dated by TCRdb to 2020 to 2021). The library relied on the immunoSEQ multiplex PCR assay. In TCRdb, the immuneACCESS table is reduced to in-frame sequences with V and J assigned. These tables do not hold every clone; where another copy was compared, an unresolved V gene accounts for under half, and the others remain unexplained. The sample contains about 66,000 clones, roughly 84% of them found a single time. The biggest ten clones account for under 4% of the sample. Sequencing was done on a sample of peripheral blood. The receptors originated from a man aged 65 to 79 with acute or convalescent COVID-19.

This chain connects TRBV5-1 to TRBJ2-5; 12 bases map to TRBD1. The CDR3 extends over 17 amino acids. Trimming removed 5 bases from V and 5 bases from J; junction bases left unmatched: 13. Germline-derived CDR1 and CDR2 are SGHRS and YFSETQ. The CDR3 region is CASRRNRDRGLGETQYF. CDR3 coding DNA: TGCGCCAGCAGACGAAACCGGGACAGGGGGCTTGGGGAGACCCAGTACTTC.

The V gene is TRBV19, the J gene TRBJ2-1, with 7 bases fitting TRBD2. After removal of 6 bases from V and 4 bases from J, the junction contained 9 bases not matched to a gene. This CDR3 region has 15 residues. Per germline, CDR1 LNHDA and CDR2 SQIVND (reference sequence). The DNA for the CDR3 is TGTGCCAGTAGCCCTCGGGGGGACCAATACAATGAGCAGTTCTTC. Translating it yields CASSPRGDQYNEQFF.

The V call is TRBV10-3, the J call TRBJ1-4, with a possible D match to TRBD1 (6 bases). Deletions cut 10 bases from V and 2 bases from J, with 17 bases between. Germline CDR1 ENHRY, CDR2 SYGVKD. The CDR3 covers 15 residues. The CDR3 nucleotides are TGTGCCACCAGGGACACTGGAGGGACTAATGAAAAACTGTTTTTT. This codes for CATRDTGGTNEKLFF.

This clone showed up just once. The rearrangement links TRBV19 to TRBJ1-4, with D possibly matching TRBD1 (6 bases). Looked up from germline, CDR1 is LNHDA and CDR2 is SQIVND (reference sequence). V lost 8 bases to trimming and J lost 4 bases, with 14 bases between them. The CDR3 runs to 14 residues. The CDR3 coding sequence is TGTGCCAGTCAAGACAGGATTGGTAATGAAAAACTGTTTTTT. Translating gives CASQDRIGNEKLFF.

This chain connects TRBV6-6 to TRBJ2-7; D is undetermined. CDR1 and CDR2 from the germline V gene are MNHNY and SVGAGI (reference sequence). V lost 4 bases and J 4 bases, leaving 5 bases between the germline ends. This CDR3 comprises 11 residues. The CDR3 region is CASSLNYEQYF. For the CDR3, the DNA is TGTGCCAGCAGTTTAAATTACGAGCAGTACTTC.

This clone was detected only a few times. The DNA for the CDR3 is TGTGCCAGCAGCCAAACCCGAGTAATCACCGGGGAGCTGTTTTTT. Its protein is CASSQTRVITGELFF. The chain is built from TRBV11-2 and TRBJ2-2; D is unresolved. The germline V gene encodes CDR1 SGHAT and CDR2 FQNNGV. The length of the CDR3 is 15 residues. V dropped 5 bases and J dropped 4 bases, with 14 bases sitting between them.

This sequence joins TRBV19 and TRBJ1-5; D not resolved. Looked up from germline, CDR1 is LNHDA and CDR2 is SQIVND (reference sequence). The CDR3 has 14 residues. Between the trimmed V and J ends, which lost 3 bases and 0 bases, there was a span of 6 bases. The CDR3 spells CASSISYSNQPQHF. The CDR3 DNA is TGTGCCAGTAGTATTAGCTATAGCAATCAGCCCCAGCATTTT.

V gene TRBV2 combines with J gene TRBJ1-2; D perhaps matches TRBD1 (5 bases). The length of the CDR3 is 14 residues. V was trimmed by 5 bases and J by 8 bases, leaving 18 bases between them. From germline, CDR1 is SNHLY and CDR2 FYNNEI. The CDR3 is CASSRRDSRVGYTF. As DNA, the CDR3 is TGTGCCAGCAGTCGTCGGGACTCCCGTGTGGGCTACACCTTC.

The chain recombines TRBV13 with TRBJ1-1; TRBD1 agrees at 7 bases. V shed 1 base, J shed 1 base, and the junction held 0 bases outside the gene matches. Germline CDR1 PRHDT, CDR2 FYEKMQ (reference sequence). This CDR3 spans 14 amino acids. In nucleotides, the CDR3 is TGTGCCAGCAGCTTAGACAGGGGGAACACTGAAGCTTTCTTT. Translating gives CASSLDRGNTEAFF.

The chain links TRBV4-3 to TRBJ1-4; D is undetermined. Germline values: CDR1 LGHNA, CDR2 YSLEER. This CDR3 has 15 residues. V lost 0 bases to trimming and J lost 8 bases, with 13 bases between them. CDR3 bases: TGCGCCAGCAGCCAAGAGGGCCAGGAAAGGGAAAAACTGTTTTTT. Amino acids: CASSQEGQEREKLFF.

CDR3 loop: CASNGFGPSTEAFF. The CDR3 DNA reads as TGTGCCAGCAACGGATTTGGGCCGAGCACTGAAGCTTTCTTT. This rearrangement joins TRBV6-5 to TRBJ1-1; D unclear. The CDR3 loop spans 14 amino acids. Germline CDR1 reads MNHEY; CDR2 reads SVGAGI. V gave up 7 bases and J gave up 4 bases, with 16 bases separating them.

This sequence joins TRBV4-1 and TRBJ1-1; D might be TRBD1 (5 bases). This CDR3 contains 17 residues. The V gene lost 1 base and the J gene lost 10 bases, with 25 bases spanning the gap. Germline CDR1 reads MGHRA; CDR2 reads YSYEKL. Here the CDR3 DNA reads TGCGCCAGCAGCCAAGTATCTGGCTACGGAGGGCGGAGGGGAGCTTTCTTT. This sequence encodes CASSQVSGYGGRRGAFF.

The V call is TRBV11-3, the J call TRBJ2-1; 10 bases align to TRBD1. Germline V CDR1 and CDR2: SGHNT, YENEEA. This CDR3 is built from 16 residues. V was pared by 5 bases and J by 0 bases, with 4 bases of the junction left unmatched. CDR3 nucleotide sequence: TGTGCCAGCAGCCCGGGACAGGGGAGCTCCTACAATGAGCAGTTCTTC. Translation gives CASSPGQGSSYNEQFF.

The rearrangement joins TRBV2 to TRBJ2-1, with 13 nucleotides matching TRBD2. Looked up from germline, CDR1 is SNHLY and CDR2 is FYNNEI. The CDR3 covers 16 residues. V shed 6 bases and J 7 bases; nucleotides not matched to a gene: 9. Here the CDR3 reads CASRELAGGLGNEQFF. CDR3 in DNA: TGTGCCAGCAGGGAACTAGCGGGGGGGCTGGGTAATGAGCAGTTCTTC.

The chain links TRBV7-9 to TRBJ2-1; the match to TRBD1 covers 7 bases. The length of the CDR3 is 15 residues. With 5 bases clipped from V and 2 bases from J, the junction kept 6 bases outside the gene matches. The germline V gene has CDR1 SEHNR and CDR2 FQNEAQ (reference sequence). The chain's CDR3 is CASSKGGSTYNEQFF. CDR3 bases: TGTGCCAGCAGCAAAGGGGGCTCCACCTACAATGAGCAGTTCTTC. The full variable domain, rest sourced from reference TRBV7-9 and TRBJ2-1, is DTGVSQNPRHKITKRGQNVTFRCDPISEHNRLYWYRQTLGQGPEFLTYFQNEAQLEKSRLLSDRFSAERPKGSFSTLEIQRTEQGDSAMYLCASSKGGSTYNEQFFGPGTRLTVL.